The 20 T cell receptor beta chains listed next were all sequenced from one sample in a study of T-cell reconstitution after alpha-beta-depleted transplantation in children. Molecular barcoding with unique molecular identifiers was used for the TCRbeta library. TCRdb ran MiXCR on the PCR reads and lists one entry per CDR3 protein. Of 250,000 to 350,000 distinct CDR3 sequences listed, nearly 10% are singletons. Sequences were derived from PBMCs from the stem cell graft donor, sampled from the stem cell graft. The origin of the receptors is a human donor who donated a stem cell graft to a child with SCID.

The chain employs TRBV10-3 and TRBJ2-3; D is perhaps TRBD2 (6 bases). Germline V gene sequence: CDR1 ENHRY, CDR2 SYGVKD. Trimming stripped 6 bases from V and 4 bases from J, with 14 bases between. This CDR3 is built from 14 residues. The CDR3 protein is CAISVLAAADTQYF. The CDR3 nucleotides are TGTGCCATCAGCGTGTTAGCGGCGGCAGATACGCAGTATTTT.

This clonotype showed up just a few times. The rearrangement joins TRBV12-3 or TRBV12-4 to TRBJ2-2, with 8 bases lining up with TRBD1. The CDR3 extends over 11 amino acids. V shed 6 bases and J 14 bases; nucleotides not matched to a gene: 5. CDR3 nucleotides: TGTGCCAGCAGCAGACAGGGGCCCCTGTTTTTT. This gives the protein CASSRQGPLFF.

This clonotype was seen a handful of times. V gene TRBV27 combines with J gene TRBJ2-5, with a possible D match to TRBD2 (6 bases). Germline V CDR1 and CDR2: MNHEY, SMNVEV (reference sequence). The ends were cut back, 0 bases at V and 1 base at J, with 15 bases in the middle. The CDR3 runs to 17 residues. The CDR3 nucleotides are TGTGCCAGCAGTTTATCCCCGGAGGGGACCCCCCAAGAGACCCAGTACTTC. Amino acids: CASSLSPEGTPQETQYF.

This clonotype was picked up many times. The rearrangement uses TRBV6-2 or TRBV6-3 and TRBJ2-3; the match to TRBD2 covers 8 bases. V dropped 6 bases and J dropped 5; count of bases not matched to a gene: 7. Germline V gene lookup returns CDR1 MNHEY and CDR2 SVGEGT. This CDR3 spans 14 amino acids. In nucleotides, the CDR3 is TGTGCCAGCAGCTACGGGGGGGCTAGAGATACGCAGTATTTT. Its protein product is CASSYGGARDTQYF.

V gene TRBV18 combines with J gene TRBJ2-1; the D gene could be TRBD1 or TRBD2 (5 bases each). Germline lookup yields CDR1 KGHSH and CDR2 LQKENI. CDR3 length: 15 residues. V was pared by 0 bases and J by 1 base, with 7 bases between. CDR3 loop: CASSPPGRSYNEQFF. The CDR3 region has the DNA TGTGCCAGCTCACCACCGGGACGGTCCTACAATGAGCAGTTCTTC.

This clonotype was found a few times. In nucleotides, the CDR3 is TGTGCCAGTAGTAAAGCCGACAGGGGGATTATCTACGAGCAGTACTTC. It specifies CASSKADRGIIYEQYF. The chain combines TRBV19 with TRBJ2-7; 9 nucleotides align to TRBD1. The CDR3 length is 16 residues. From germline, CDR1 is LNHDA and CDR2 SQIVND (reference sequence). With 4 bases clipped from V and 3 bases from J, the junction kept 10 bases outside the gene matches.

This clonotype was observed a few times. V and J are TRBV12-5 and TRBJ1-1; possibly TRBD1 for D (5 bases). Trimming removed 3 bases from V and 3 bases from J, with 17 bases in between. Germline V gene data show CDR1 as LGHNT and CDR2 as FRNRAP. The CDR3 runs to 16 residues. The CDR3 region has the DNA TGTGCTAGTGGTTTCTCCCTGAGCCGGGGGGACACTGAAGCTTTCTTT. As protein: CASGFSLSRGDTEAFF. The full variable domain, in which reference TRBV12-5 and TRBJ1-1 provide the parts outside the CDR3, is DARVTQTPRHKVTEMGQEVTMRCQPILGHNTVFWYRQTMMQGLELLAYFRNRAPLDDSGMPKDRFSAEMPDATLATLKIQPSEPRDSAVYFCASGFSLSRGDTEAFFGQGTRLTVV.

This clonotype was found a few times. The chain carries TRBV6-2 or TRBV6-3 and TRBJ1-4; no reliable D call. The CDR3 runs to 15 residues. Germline V lookup: CDR1 MNHEY, CDR2 SVGEGT. V lost 8 bases to trimming and J lost 0 bases, with 13 bases between them. The chain's CDR3 is CASSPGAPTNEKLFF. The CDR3 nucleotides are TGTGCCAGCTCCCCAGGAGCTCCAACTAATGAAAAACTGTTTTTT.

The V and J genes are TRBV7-9 and TRBJ2-2; D remains ambiguous. V was cut by 5 bases and J by 6 bases, with 13 bases left in between. Germline V lookup: CDR1 SEHNR, CDR2 FQNEAQ (reference sequence). The CDR3 extends over 14 amino acids. Here the CDR3 reads CASSDGWNAGELFF. The CDR3 DNA is TGTGCCAGCAGCGACGGATGGAATGCCGGGGAGCTGTTTTTT.

The chain has TRBV7-9 and TRBJ2-2; 8 bases are a match to TRBD1. Unmatched junction bases numbered 4, after V lost 6 bases and J lost 4 bases. The germline V gene has CDR1 SEHNR and CDR2 FQNEAQ (reference sequence). The CDR3 is 14 residues long. The CDR3 spells CASSDRGGTGELFF. CDR3 nucleotide sequence: TGTGCCAGCAGTGACAGGGGTGGCACCGGGGAGCTGTTTTTT.

This clonotype appeared a few times. V gene TRBV12-3 or TRBV12-4 combines with J gene TRBJ1-2; the D gene is possibly TRBD1 (6 bases). V lost 5 bases to trimming and J lost 4 bases, with 20 bases between them. This CDR3 is 16 amino acids long. The CDR3: CASSLPTGPPIYGYTF. CDR3 nucleotides: TGTGCCAGCAGTCTCCCGACAGGACCTCCTATCTATGGCTACACCTTC.

This clonotype was detected only a few times. The genes are TRBV6-5 and TRBJ2-7; perhaps TRBD2 as D (5 bases). The CDR3 contains 13 residues. CDR1 and CDR2 (germline): MNHEY, SVGAGI. Trimming left V 4 bases short and J 6 bases short, with 13 bases between. The CDR3 loop reads CASSSRRFSEQYF. The CDR3 coding sequence is TGTGCCAGCAGTTCTCGGAGGTTCAGCGAGCAGTACTTC.

This clonotype was found a few times. This chain connects TRBV10-3 to TRBJ2-1, with D possibly called TRBD1 or TRBD2 (5 bases each). The CDR3 totals 13 residues. V lost 4 bases to trimming and J lost 10 bases, with 14 bases between them. Germline V gene sequence: CDR1 ENHRY, CDR2 SYGVKD. CDR3 bases: TGTGCCATCAGTGGGGACGCCGTCGGCGAGCAGTTCTTC. As protein: CAISGDAVGEQFF.

This clonotype has only a few counts. The chain has TRBV29-1 and TRBJ2-5; 10 bases align to TRBD1. This CDR3 has 11 residues. V was pared by 6 bases and J by 5 bases, with 0 bases of the junction left unmatched. Germline V lookup: CDR1 SQVTM, CDR2 ANQGSEA. In DNA, the CDR3 is TGCAGCGTGGGACAGGGGGAGACCCAGTACTTC. It yields the protein CSVGQGETQYF.

J is TRBJ1-1 and V is TRBV5-5, with a weak D call TRBD1 (5 bases). This CDR3 has 15 amino acids. The V end was cut by 4 bases, the J end by 6 bases, with 19 bases between. From germline, CDR1 is SGHKS and CDR2 YYEKEE (reference sequence). The DNA for the CDR3 is TGTGCCAGCAGCCCGCCAGGTCAGGGACGGGCTGAAGCTTTCTTT. This sequence encodes CASSPPGQGRAEAFF.

A few counts support this clonotype. The rearrangement uses TRBV4-1 and TRBJ1-1; D is possibly TRBD1 (6 bases). The CDR3 has 13 residues. V dropped 4 bases and J dropped 0 bases, with 6 bases sitting between them. CDR1 MGHRA and CDR2 YSYEKL come from the germline V gene. This CDR3 is CASSRGLNTEAFF. CDR3 coding DNA: TGCGCCAGCAGCCGGGGGCTGAACACTGAAGCTTTCTTT.

The chain carries TRBV12-3 or TRBV12-4 and TRBJ1-2; no definite D call. V was pared by 5 bases and J by 5 bases, with 12 bases between. The CDR3 extends over 13 amino acids. CDR3 nucleotide sequence: TGTGCCAGCAGTCCCGGGCCCCCATATGGCTACACCTTC. Its translation is CASSPGPPYGYTF.

This clonotype came up many times. The chain recombines TRBV5-1 with TRBJ1-2; possible D gene TRBD1, 5 bases. Germline V lookup: CDR1 SGHRS, CDR2 YFSETQ. The CDR3 has 15 amino acids. Deletions cut 4 bases from V and 5 bases from J, with 18 bases between. The CDR3 bases are TGCGCCAGCAGCGAGAACCTCGGACAAAAATATGGCTACACCTTC. This gives the protein CASSENLGQKYGYTF.

Points on this clonotype: This may come from a read error, since a much larger clone is one base off. This chain joins TRBV7-9 and TRBJ2-2, with a weak D call TRBD1 (5 bases). Per germline, CDR1 SEHNR and CDR2 FQNEAQ (reference sequence). The CDR3 is 15 residues long. The CDR3 bases are TGTGCCAGCAGCCCCCGGACACCCAACACCGTGGAGCTGTTTTTT. Its protein is CASSPRTPNTVELFF.

V gene TRBV7-9 combines with J gene TRBJ2-3, with D possibly matching TRBD1 (6 bases). The CDR3 has 16 amino acids. V lost 6 bases and J 1 base, leaving 17 bases between the germline ends. Germline assignment: CDR1 SEHNR and CDR2 FQNEAQ (reference sequence). CDR3 sequence: CASREPRGGGTDTQYF. Here the CDR3 DNA reads TGTGCCAGCAGAGAACCCAGGGGTGGGGGCACAGATACGCAGTATTTT.